This paragraph covers one T cell receptor (beta chain) sequence. What it recognizes is unknown. The data belong to a study of post-analysis software for immune sequencing data. For the study at large: The disease courses covered relapsing-remitting, secondary progressive and progressive-relapsing multiple sclerosis. Findings and limits, study-wide: Patients showed TRBV5-6, TRBV5-1 and TRBV20-1 among four to six TRBV segments more frequent than in controls. Strong co-clustering by F measure was seen for same-batch samples.

Unique molecular identifiers featured in each of the TCR beta cDNA libraries. TCRdb fed the PCR reads into MiXCR, producing one record per CDR3 protein. The repertoire holds more than 500,000 distinct CDR3 sequences, around a third seen once, with approximately 5.4% in the top ten. The CDR3 has 17 amino acids. CDR1 and CDR2 from the germline V gene are SGHKS and YYEKEE (reference sequence). The ends lost 1 base at V and 6 bases at J; junction bases unmatched: 10. This rearrangement joins TRBV5-5 to TRBJ2-2; 9 bases are a match to TRBD1. This sequence originates from a girl aged 2 to 17 with multiple sclerosis. Sequences were obtained from blood. The CDR3 region has the DNA TGTGCCAGCAGCTTGCTACCGGGACAGGGTGTTTCCGGGGAGCTGTTTTTT. Its translation: CASSLLPGQGVSGELFF.